This record concerns one TCR beta chain sequence. Its antigen is unknown. The data belong to a study of response to subunit inactivated influenza vaccine. Study outcomes and limitations: Few new T cells, the authors suggested, are recruited by each seasonal influenza vaccination.

A single record per CDR3 protein comes from TCRdb applying MiXCR to the RT-PCR reads. The sample has about 300,000 distinct CDR3 sequences; about 20% are singletons. The clonotype was recovered from a man between 50 and 75 years old who received an inactivated influenza vaccine. This specimen was PBMCs from blood, taken approximately 22 months after vaccination.

The DNA of the CDR3 is TGTGCCAGCAGTTACTCCCTGAACACCGGGGAGCTGTTTTTT. This encodes CASSYSLNTGELFF. V gene TRBV6-2 or TRBV6-3 combines with J gene TRBJ2-2; D not resolved. Trimming pared 0 bases from V and 1 base from J, leaving 3 bases between. Germline values: CDR1 MNHEY, CDR2 SVGEGT. There are 14 residues in the CDR3.